This is a list of T cell receptor beta chains from one sample in a study of T cell repertoires in cytomegalovirus infection. A single record per CDR3 protein comes from TCRdb applying MiXCR to the reads. The table lists more than 150,000 distinct CDR3 sequences, roughly 30% of them singletons. Sequencing used PBMCs. The receptor source for this set is a human donor in good health (CMV status not recorded). Some clones in this sample may be carry-over from other donors' samples. Both conserved end residues are part of each CDR3. Each record gives: J gene, V gene, clone size, D gene, CDR3 DNA, CDR3 protein. A D gene is named only where the DNA matches it firmly. A row's size may be missing; if present it is once, few, many or a size class.

j_gene: TRBJ1-1
v_gene: TRBV30
abundance: .
d_gene: TRBD1
CDR3nt: TGTGCCTGGGACCCGGGACAGGGCGCTGAAGCTTTCTTT
CDR3aa: CAWDPGQGAEAFF

j_gene: TRBJ2-5
v_gene: TRBV11-2
abundance: few
d_gene: .
CDR3nt: TGTGCCAGCAGCTTAGGGCAAGTGGGACAAGAGACCCAGTACTTC
CDR3aa: CASSLGQVGQETQYF

j_gene: TRBJ2-7
v_gene: TRBV12-3/TRBV12-4
abundance: few
d_gene: .
CDR3nt: TGTGCCAGCAGTTACCGGGACACTTCCTACGAGCAGTACTTC
CDR3aa: CASSYRDTSYEQYF

j_gene: TRBJ2-3
v_gene: TRBV7-6
abundance: many
d_gene: .
CDR3nt: TGTGCCAGCAGCTTAATTCGCACAGATACGCAGTATTTT
CDR3aa: CASSLIRTDTQYF

j_gene: TRBJ2-2
v_gene: TRBV7-7
abundance: few
d_gene: TRBD1
CDR3nt: TGTGCTAGCAGCTCGGGACAGGGGGCCGGCGGGGAGCTGTTTTTT
CDR3aa: CASSSGQGAGGELFF

j_gene: TRBJ1-2
v_gene: TRBV6-5
abundance: few
d_gene: TRBD1
CDR3nt: TGTGCCAGCAGTCCCGACAGGGAGTTTGATGGCTACACCTTC
CDR3aa: CASSPDREFDGYTF

j_gene: TRBJ2-7
v_gene: TRBV10-3
abundance: .
d_gene: .
CDR3nt: TGTGCCATCAGTGTAGGGTTTGGCTTCCACGAGCAGTACTTC
CDR3aa: CAISVGFGFHEQYF

j_gene: TRBJ2-2
v_gene: TRBV5-5
abundance: .
d_gene: .
CDR3nt: TGTGCCAGCAGCTACTCTTCGGCAGGGCCTACCGGGGAGCTGTTTTTT
CDR3aa: CASSYSSAGPTGELFF

j_gene: TRBJ2-2
v_gene: TRBV5-6
abundance: .
d_gene: .
CDR3nt: TGTGCCAGCAGCTTGGAGCGACAGAACACCGGGGAGCTGTTTTTT
CDR3aa: CASSLERQNTGELFF

j_gene: TRBJ1-2
v_gene: TRBV30
abundance: many
d_gene: .
CDR3nt: TGTGCCTGGAGGGCAGCGGTAATGAGCGGGGGCTACACCTTC
CDR3aa: CAWRAAVMSGGYTF